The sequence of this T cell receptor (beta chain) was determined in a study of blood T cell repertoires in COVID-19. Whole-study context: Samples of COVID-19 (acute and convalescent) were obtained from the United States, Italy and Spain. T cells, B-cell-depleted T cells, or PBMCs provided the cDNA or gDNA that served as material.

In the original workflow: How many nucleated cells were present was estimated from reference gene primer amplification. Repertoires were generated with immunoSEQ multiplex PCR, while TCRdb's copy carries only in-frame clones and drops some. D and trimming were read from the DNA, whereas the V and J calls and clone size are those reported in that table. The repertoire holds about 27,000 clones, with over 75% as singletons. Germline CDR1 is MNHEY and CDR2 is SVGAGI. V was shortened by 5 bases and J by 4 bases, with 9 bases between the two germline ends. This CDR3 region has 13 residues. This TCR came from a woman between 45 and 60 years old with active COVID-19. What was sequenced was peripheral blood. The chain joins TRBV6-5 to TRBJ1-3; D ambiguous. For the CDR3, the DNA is TGTGCCAGCAGTCTTCGTCGGGGAAACACCATATATTTT. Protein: CASSLRRGNTIYF.